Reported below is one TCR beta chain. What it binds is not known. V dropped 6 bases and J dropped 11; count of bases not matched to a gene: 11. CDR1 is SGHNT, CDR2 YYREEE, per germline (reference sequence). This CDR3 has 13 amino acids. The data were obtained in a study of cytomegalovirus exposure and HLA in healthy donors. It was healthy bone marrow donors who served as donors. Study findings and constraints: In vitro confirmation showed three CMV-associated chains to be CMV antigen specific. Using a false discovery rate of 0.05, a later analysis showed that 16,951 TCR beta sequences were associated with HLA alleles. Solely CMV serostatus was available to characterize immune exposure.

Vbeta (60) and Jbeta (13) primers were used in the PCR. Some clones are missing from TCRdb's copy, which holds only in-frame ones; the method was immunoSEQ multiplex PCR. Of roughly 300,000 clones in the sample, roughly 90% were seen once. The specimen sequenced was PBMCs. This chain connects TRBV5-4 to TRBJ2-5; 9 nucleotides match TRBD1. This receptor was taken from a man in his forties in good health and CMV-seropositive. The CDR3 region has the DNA TGTGCCAGCAACCCGGACAGGGGAGGGGAGCAGTACTTC. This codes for CASNPDRGGEQYF.